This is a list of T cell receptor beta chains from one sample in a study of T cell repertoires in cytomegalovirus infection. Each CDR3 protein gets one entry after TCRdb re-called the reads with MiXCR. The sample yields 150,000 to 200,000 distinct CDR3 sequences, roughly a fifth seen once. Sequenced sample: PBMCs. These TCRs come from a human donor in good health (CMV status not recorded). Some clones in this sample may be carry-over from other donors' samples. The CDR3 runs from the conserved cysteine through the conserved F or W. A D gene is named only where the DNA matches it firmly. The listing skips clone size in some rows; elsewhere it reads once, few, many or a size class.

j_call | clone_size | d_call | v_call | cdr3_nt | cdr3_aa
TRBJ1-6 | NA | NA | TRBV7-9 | TGTGCCAGCAGCTACAGGGAGTTCCACTTT | CASSYREFHF
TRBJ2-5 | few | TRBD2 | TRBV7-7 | TGTGCTAGCAGCTTGATGGCACTAGCGGGAGAGACCCAGTACTTC | CASSLMALAGETQYF
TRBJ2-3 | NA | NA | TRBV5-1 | TGCGCCAGCAGCTTGTTTGGTGGTACAGATACGCAGTATTTT | CASSLFGGTDTQYF
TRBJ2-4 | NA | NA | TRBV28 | TGTGCCAGCAGTTTGAGAGGGGGAATTCAGTACTTC | CASSLRGGIQYF
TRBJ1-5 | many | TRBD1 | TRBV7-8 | TGTGCCAGCAGCTTAGGACAGGGGCTGGGACAGCCCCAGCATTTT | CASSLGQGLGQPQHF
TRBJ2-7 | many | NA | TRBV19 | TGTGCCAGTAGTATCGGAGCCCTAGCCTACGAGCAGTACTTC | CASSIGALAYEQYF
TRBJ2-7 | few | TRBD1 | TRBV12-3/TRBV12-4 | TGTGCCAGCAGGGGACAGGGCTCCGTCTACGAGCAGTACTTC | CASRGQGSVYEQYF
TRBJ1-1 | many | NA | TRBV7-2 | TGTGCCAGCAGCTTATCGACCGCGCGGGACACTGAAGCTTTCTTT | CASSLSTARDTEAFF
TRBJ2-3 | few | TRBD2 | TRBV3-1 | TGTGCCAGCAGCCGCGATCTAGCGGGGGGGCAAGATACGCAGTATTTT | CASSRDLAGGQDTQYF
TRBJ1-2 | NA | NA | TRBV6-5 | TGTGCCAGCAGTTACCGACAACCATCTAACTATGGCTACACCTTC | CASSYRQPSNYGYTF
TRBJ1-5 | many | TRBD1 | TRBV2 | TGTGCCAGCAGCGGACAGGGTTTTCAGCCCCAGCATTTT | CASSGQGFQPQHF
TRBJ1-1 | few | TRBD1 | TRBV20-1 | TGCAGTGCTAGAGAAGGGGGACAGTTGAACACTGAAGCTTTCTTT | CSAREGGQLNTEAFF
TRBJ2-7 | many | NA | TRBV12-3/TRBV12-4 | TGTGCCAGCAGTCCGGACACTGTGGCCTACGAGCAGTACTTC | CASSPDTVAYEQYF
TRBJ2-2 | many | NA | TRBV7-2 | TGTGCCAGCAGCTTAGAGGCGGACCGTACCGGGGAGCTGTTTTTT | CASSLEADRTGELFF
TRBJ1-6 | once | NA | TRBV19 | TGTGCCAGTAGTAAAGGATCACCCCTCCACTTT | CASSKGSPLHF
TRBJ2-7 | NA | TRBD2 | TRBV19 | TGTGCCAGCCGGGGACTAGCGGGAGGTGACTACGAGCAGTACTTC | CASRGLAGGDYEQYF
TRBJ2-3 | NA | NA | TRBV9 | TGTGCCAGCACCGATCCAGGGAAGACAGATACGCAGTATTTT | CASTDPGKTDTQYF
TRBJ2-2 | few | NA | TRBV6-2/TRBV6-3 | TGTGCCACCTCAGAGATATCCCCTTCTAACGGGGAGCTGTTTTTT | CATSEISPSNGELFF
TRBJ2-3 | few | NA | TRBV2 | TGTGCCAGCAGAGTAGGATACAGGGCAGATACGCAGTATTTT | CASRVGYRADTQYF
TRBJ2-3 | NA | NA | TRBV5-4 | TGTGCCAGCAGCTTGGACTACGCAACGCAGTATTTT | CASSLDYATQYF
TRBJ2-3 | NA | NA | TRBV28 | TGTGCCAGCAGTTACAGACGTTTCTCCCCAGATACGCAGTATTTT | CASSYRRFSPDTQYF
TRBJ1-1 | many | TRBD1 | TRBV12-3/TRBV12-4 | TGTGCCAGCAGTTTACTTGCTCCAGGGGGCCCCACTGAAGCTTTCTTT | CASSLLAPGGPTEAFF
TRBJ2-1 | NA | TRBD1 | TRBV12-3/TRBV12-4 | TGTGCCAGCAGGACTCAGGGGGCCAATGAGCAGTTCTTC | CASRTQGANEQFF
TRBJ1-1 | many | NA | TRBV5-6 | TGTGCCAGCAGCTTGGGCTCGGCGAACACTGAAGCTTTCTTT | CASSLGSANTEAFF
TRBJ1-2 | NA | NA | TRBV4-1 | TGCGCCAGCAGCCAAGATTTGCAGGGCTTCTATGGCTACACCTTC | CASSQDLQGFYGYTF
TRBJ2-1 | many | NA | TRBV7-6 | TGTGCCAGCAGCTTTACAGGGATTCGGGAGCAGTTCTTC | CASSFTGIREQFF
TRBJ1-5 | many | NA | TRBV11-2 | TGTGCCAGCAGCTTAGGAGTAGCTCAGCCCCAGCATTTT | CASSLGVAQPQHF
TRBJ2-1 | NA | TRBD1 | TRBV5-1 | TGCGCCAGCAGCAAAGACAGGGGAGAATACAATGAGCAGTTCTTC | CASSKDRGEYNEQFF
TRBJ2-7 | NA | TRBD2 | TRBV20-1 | TGCAGTGCTAGGCCACTAGCGGGAGCGTACGAGCAGTACTTC | CSARPLAGAYEQYF
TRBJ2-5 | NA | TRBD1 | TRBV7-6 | TGTGCCAGCAGCACAACAGGGGGCCAGGAGACCCAGTACTTC | CASSTTGGQETQYF
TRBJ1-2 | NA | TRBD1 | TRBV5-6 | TGTGCCAGCAGCTTGATGGGACAGGGGGCGATCGGCTACACCTTC | CASSLMGQGAIGYTF
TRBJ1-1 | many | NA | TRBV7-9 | TGTGCCAGCACCCTGATGGGGTTTAACGCTGGTGAAGCTTTCTTT | CASTLMGFNAGEAFF
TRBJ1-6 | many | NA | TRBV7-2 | TGTGCCAGCAGCAAACCAGGGTTCGGGGACCTCCACTTT | CASSKPGFGDLHF
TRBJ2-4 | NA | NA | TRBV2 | TGTGCCAGCAGTGGCAGGGGAGTTTTGGACATTCAGTACTTC | CASSGRGVLDIQYF
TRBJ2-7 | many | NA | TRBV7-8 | TGTGCCAGCAGCTTAGATTTGGGGGGCTCTAGCGGCAACTACGAGCAGTACTTC | CASSLDLGGSSGNYEQYF
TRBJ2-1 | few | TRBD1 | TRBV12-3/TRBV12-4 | TGTGCCAGCAGTTTCGGGACAGCCTACAATGAGCAGTTCTTC | CASSFGTAYNEQFF
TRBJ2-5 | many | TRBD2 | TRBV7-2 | TGTGCCAGCAGCTTCGTGAGTGTGGGACTAGCGGAACAAGAGACCCAGTACTTC | CASSFVSVGLAEQETQYF
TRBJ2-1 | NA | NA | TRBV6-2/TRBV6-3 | TGTGCCAGCAGTTATCCCGGGGGATCTAGCTATGAGCAGTTCTTC | CASSYPGGSSYEQFF
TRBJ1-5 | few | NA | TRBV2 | TGTGCCAGCAGTTTTAGGCCAGTGTATCAGCCCCAGCATTTT | CASSFRPVYQPQHF
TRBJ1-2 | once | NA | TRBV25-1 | TGTGCCAGCAGTGTCACGACGGCCCTCGAGGGCTACACCTTC | CASSVTTALEGYTF
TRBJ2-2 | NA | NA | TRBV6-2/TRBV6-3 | TGTGCCAGCCGAAGCGCAACCATGGTGGACACCGGGGAGCTGTTTTTT | CASRSATMVDTGELFF
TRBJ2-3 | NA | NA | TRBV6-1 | TGTGCCAGCATCAAGGACTACCCAACGTTAGATACGCAGTATTTT | CASIKDYPTLDTQYF
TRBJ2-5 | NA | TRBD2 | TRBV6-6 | TGTGCCAGCAGTTCCGGGACTAGCGGAAAAGAGACCCAGTACTTC | CASSSGTSGKETQYF
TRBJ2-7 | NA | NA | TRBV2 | TGTGCCAGCAGCCGGGACACCGACTACGAGCAGTACTTC | CASSRDTDYEQYF
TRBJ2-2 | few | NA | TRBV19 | TGTGCCAGTAGCAAGGACCGGGACATTAACACCGGGGAGCTGTTTTTT | CASSKDRDINTGELFF
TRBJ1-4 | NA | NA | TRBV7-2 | TGTGCCAGCAGCTCCGAAGCGGGGGGCGCAGGTGAAAAACTGTTTTTT | CASSSEAGGAGEKLFF
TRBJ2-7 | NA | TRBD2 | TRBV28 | TGTGCCAACAGCCGTCTAGCGGGAGCGTTCTACGAGCAGTACTTC | CANSRLAGAFYEQYF
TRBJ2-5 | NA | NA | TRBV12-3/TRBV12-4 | TGTGCCAGCAGCCTCACCGGGGGACGGGAGACCCAGTACTTC | CASSLTGGRETQYF
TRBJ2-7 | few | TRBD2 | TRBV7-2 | TGTGCCAGCAGTCCTAAGGGGCGGGAGGGCTACAACGAGCAGTACTTC | CASSPKGREGYNEQYF